The 23 T cell receptor beta chains given below trace back to one sample, sequenced in a study of technical replicates of blood from four donors. The repertoire was sequenced with immunoSEQ multiplex PCR; TCRdb's copy has only in-frame clones and lacks some. The sample has 90,000 to 100,000 clones, approximately 96% seen once. The material sequenced was T cells isolated from PBMCs. These receptors were collected from a human donor in good health.

This chain links TRBV20-1 with TRBJ2-1; perhaps TRBD2 as D (6 bases). V shed 3 bases and J shed 9 bases, with 6 bases lying between them. The CDR3 totals 10 residues. Germline CDR1 DFQATT, CDR2 SNEGSKA (reference sequence). The CDR3 bases are TGCAGTGCTAGCGGGGGTGAGCAGTTCTTC. Protein sequence: CSASGGEQFF.

J is TRBJ2-1 and V is TRBV6-5, with a weak D call TRBD1 (6 bases). The CDR3 is made up of 16 amino acids. Germline V lookup: CDR1 MNHEY, CDR2 SVGAGI. V gave up 4 bases and J gave up 1 base, with 14 bases separating them. The CDR3 is CASSSLAGASYNEQFF. DNA for the CDR3: TGTGCCAGCAGTTCCCTCGCAGGGGCTTCCTACAATGAGCAGTTCTTC.

This chain links TRBV2 with TRBJ2-5; the match to TRBD1 covers 10 bases. The V gene end was trimmed by 6 bases and the J gene end by 1 base; junction bases not matched to a gene: 2. There are 14 residues in the CDR3. Germline-derived CDR1 and CDR2 are SNHLY and FYNNEI. CDR3 region: CASRRTGGQETQYF. CDR3 nucleotide sequence: TGTGCCAGCAGACGGACAGGGGGCCAAGAGACCCAGTACTTC.

The chain recombines TRBV30 with TRBJ2-7; D is possibly TRBD1 (5 bases). Per germline, CDR1 GTSNPN and CDR2 SVGIG (reference sequence). V dropped 0 bases and J dropped 3 bases, with 12 bases sitting between them. This CDR3 is 14 amino acids long. The CDR3 sequence: CAWSVPGQGYEQYF. CDR3 bases: TGTGCCTGGAGTGTCCCTGGCCAGGGCTACGAGCAGTACTTC.

V and J are TRBV10-3 and TRBJ2-6, with 10 bases lining up with TRBD1. Looked up from germline, CDR1 is ENHRY and CDR2 is SYGVKD. This CDR3 region has 19 residues. After removal of 4 bases from V and 0 bases from J, the junction contained 9 bases not matched to a gene. The CDR3 protein is CAISARGGTGASGANVLTF. Here the CDR3 DNA reads TGTGCCATCAGTGCCAGGGGGGGGACAGGGGCCTCTGGGGCCAACGTCCTGACTTTC.

This rearrangement joins TRBV7-4 to TRBJ1-1; D gene ambiguous. Germline lookup yields CDR1 SGHVT and CDR2 SQSDAQ. Trimming removed 3 bases from V and 3 bases from J, with 11 bases in between. This CDR3 region has 14 residues. The CDR3 sequence: CASSFTTTDTEAFF. The CDR3 DNA follows: TGTGCCAGCAGCTTTACAACTACGGACACTGAAGCTTTCTTT.

The chain carries TRBV11-2 and TRBJ2-5, with D uncertain. V lost 0 bases, J lost 10 bases, and 9 bases lay in between. Germline CDR1 and CDR2: SGHAT and FQNNGV. The CDR3 is 12 amino acids. The CDR3 region has the DNA TGTGCCAGCAGCTTAGATTGGTCCTACCAGTACTTC. Translation: CASSLDWSYQYF.

This rearrangement joins TRBV7-3 to TRBJ1-1, with TRBD1 matching 9 bases. From germline, CDR1 is SGHTA and CDR2 FQGTGA. CDR3 size: 14 residues. V trimming: 5 bases; J trimming: 1 base; junction bases outside the gene matches: 2. The CDR3 reads CASSRGQGNTEAFF. DNA of the CDR3: TGTGCCAGCAGCCGGGGACAGGGGAACACTGAAGCTTTCTTT.

The rearrangement uses TRBV7-2 and TRBJ2-5; 8 bases match TRBD1. With V trimmed by 4 bases and J by 4 bases, 5 bases remained unmatched. The germline CDR1 and CDR2 sequences are SGHTA and FQGNSA. CDR3 length: 14 residues. CDR3 in amino acids: CASSSGQGTETQYF. CDR3 in DNA: TGTGCCAGCAGCTCCGGACAGGGCACAGAGACCCAGTACTTC.

The chain recombines TRBV16 with TRBJ1-5; TRBD1 agrees at 7 bases. The junction had 13 bases not matched to a gene; V was cut back by 4 bases and J by 7 bases. This CDR3 contains 16 residues. The V gene's germline CDR1 is KGHSY and CDR2 FQNENV. The CDR3 sequence is CASSRHEGAVAQPQHF. The CDR3 DNA follows: TGTGCCAGCAGCCGCCATGAGGGGGCAGTTGCGCAGCCCCAGCATTTT.

The chain has TRBV2 and TRBJ2-3; perhaps TRBD2 as D (6 bases). Germline-derived CDR1 and CDR2 are SNHLY and FYNNEI. V lost 6 bases to trimming and J lost 2 bases, with 30 bases between them. CDR3 length: 20 amino acids. In DNA form, the CDR3 reads TGTGCCAGCAGACGCTCCCTTAGGGGACTCGAGATACAGAACACAGATACGCAGTATTTT. Translation: CASRRSLRGLEIQNTDTQYF.

This clone occurred once. The V and J genes are TRBV11-3 and TRBJ1-3; D gene uncertain. The CDR3 is 11 residues long. V dropped 4 bases and J dropped 7 bases, with 5 bases sitting between them. Per germline, CDR1 SGHNT and CDR2 YENEEA. As DNA, the CDR3 is TGTGCCAGCAGCTACTTGAACACCATATATTTT. This codes for CASSYLNTIYF.

The CDR3 loop reads CASSLTSGSNEQFF. DNA for the CDR3: TGTGCCAGCAGCTTGACTAGCGGGAGTAATGAGCAGTTCTTC. The chain couples TRBV5-4 to TRBJ2-1; 11 bases are a match to TRBD2. V lost 1 base to trimming and J lost 7 bases; unmatched junction nucleotides: 1. The CDR3 is made up of 14 amino acids. The germline gives CDR1 SGHNT, CDR2 YYREEE (reference sequence).

V gene TRBV5-1 combines with J gene TRBJ2-1, with D maybe TRBD2 (6 bases). The CDR3 spans 16 residues. Trimming pared 0 bases from V and 1 base from J, leaving 11 bases between. Germline V gene lookup returns CDR1 SGHRS and CDR2 YFSETQ. CDR3 in amino acids: CASSLVGGKSYNEQFF. The CDR3 DNA reads as TGCGCCAGCAGCTTGGTTGGCGGGAAGTCCTACAATGAGCAGTTCTTC.

The chain links TRBV4-1 to TRBJ2-1; 7 bases align to TRBD2. CDR1 is MGHRA and CDR2 is YSYEKL in the germline V gene. There are 17 residues in the CDR3. Unmatched junction bases numbered 12, after V lost 0 bases and J lost 7 bases. CDR3 sequence: CASSQEMRESSVNEQFF. The CDR3 nucleotides read TGCGCCAGCAGCCAAGAGATGCGGGAGAGTAGTGTGAATGAGCAGTTCTTC.

In this sample, this clone turned up a few times. CDR3 loop: CASRKDRGYGYTF. The DNA for the CDR3 is TGCGCCAGCAGAAAGGACAGGGGCTATGGCTACACCTTC. This sequence joins TRBV5-1 and TRBJ1-2, with 9 bases that match TRBD1. Trimming at V came to 5 bases and at J to 4 bases, leaving 3 bases not matched to a gene. CDR1 is SGHRS and CDR2 is YFSETQ in the germline V gene. The CDR3 extends over 13 amino acids.

The chain joins TRBV27 to TRBJ1-5; D ambiguous. Deletions cut 3 bases from V and 5 bases from J, with 11 bases between. Germline CDR1 reads MNHEY; CDR2 reads SMNVEV (reference sequence). There are 14 residues in the CDR3. DNA of the CDR3: TGTGCCAGCAGTTTGCGGGCTGGGGATCAGCCCCAGCATTTT. It codes for CASSLRAGDQPQHF.

The chain joins TRBV6-5 to TRBJ2-1; TRBD2 aligns across 8 bases. This CDR3 is built from 14 residues. J gave up 14 bases and V 0 bases, and 9 bases lay outside the gene matches. Germline V gene data show CDR1 as MNHEY and CDR2 as SVGAGI. DNA for the CDR3: TGTGCCAGCAGTTACTCGCTAGCGGGCGAGGGGGAGTTCTTC. Translated, it gives CASSYSLAGEGEFF.

V gene TRBV30 combines with J gene TRBJ2-7, with 8 bases fitting TRBD1. The V gene end was trimmed by 5 bases and the J gene end by 2 bases; junction bases not matched to a gene: 8. The V gene's germline CDR1 is GTSNPN and CDR2 SVGIG (reference sequence). This CDR3 has 14 amino acids. The CDR3, as DNA: TGTGCCTGGGGGAGGACAGGGTTGACCTACGAGCAGTACTTC. It is translated as CAWGRTGLTYEQYF.

This sequence joins TRBV7-8 and TRBJ1-1; D unresolved. Trimming removed 4 bases at V and 7 bases at J, with 19 bases between. Germline values: CDR1 SGHVS, CDR2 FQNEAQ. This CDR3 has 15 amino acids. CDR3 loop: CASSSVPYRTVEAFF. The CDR3 DNA follows: TGTGCCAGCAGCTCGGTCCCCTATCGAACAGTTGAAGCTTTCTTT. The full variable domain, in which reference TRBV7-8 and TRBJ1-1 provide the parts outside the CDR3, is GAGVSQSPRYKVAKRGQDVALRCDPISGHVSLFWYQQALGQGPEFLTYFQNEAQLDKSGLPSDRFFAERPEGSVSTLKIQRTQQEDSAVYLCASSSVPYRTVEAFFGQGTRLTVV.

The V call is TRBV15, the J call TRBJ1-5; D remains ambiguous. V was clipped by 2 bases and J by 5 bases, with 4 bases between them. Germline lookup yields CDR1 LNHNV and CDR2 YYDKDF (reference sequence). The CDR3 extends over 12 amino acids. In DNA form, the CDR3 reads TGTGCCACCAGCAGAAGAGATCAGCCCCAGCATTTT. Its translation is CATSRRDQPQHF.

V usage is TRBV9 and J usage is TRBJ2-5; TRBD2 matches at 7 bases. The CDR3 has 16 amino acids. The germline V gene has CDR1 SGDLS and CDR2 YYNGEE. Trimming took 3 bases from V and 7 from J; bases not matched to a gene: 15. This CDR3 is CASSAGGLSGDGTQYF. The CDR3 DNA reads as TGTGCCAGCAGCGCCGGGGGACTAAGCGGGGACGGGACCCAGTACTTC.

This sequence joins TRBV7-9 and TRBJ1-1; 7 bases agree with TRBD1. Germline V gene lookup returns CDR1 SEHNR and CDR2 FQNEAQ (reference sequence). This CDR3 is built from 17 residues. The trim removed 2 bases at V and 5 bases at J, leaving 14 bases unmatched. CDR3 protein: CASSLTEEGAIWTEAFF. The CDR3 coding sequence is TGTGCCAGCAGCTTAACGGAGGAGGGGGCGATTTGGACTGAAGCTTTCTTT.